The present entry profiles one T cell receptor (beta chain) with its context. Under the authors' procedure: Scientists estimated how many nucleated cells there were by amplifying reference gene primers. Repertoires were generated with immunoSEQ multiplex PCR, while TCRdb's copy carries only in-frame clones and drops some. V, J and clone size reflect that table, while D and trimming were determined from the DNA. Seen here are about 400,000 clones, 85% to 90% observed once, and the top ten hold approximately 0.96%. This entry comes from a study of blood T cell repertoires in COVID-19. As for the study in general: Sites in the United States, Italy and Spain provided acute and convalescent COVID-19 samples. Sample material is recorded as cDNA or gDNA derived from T cells, B-cell-depleted T cells, or PBMCs.

Between the trimmed V and J ends, which lost 7 bases and 0 bases, there was a span of 15 bases. The CDR3 is 15 amino acids. CDR1 is SGDLS and CDR2 is YYNGEE in the germline V gene. V and J are TRBV9 and TRBJ2-3; D remains ambiguous. The receptor comes from a young woman with acute COVID-19. The sample taken for sequencing was PBMCs or T cells enriched from blood (not recorded which). The CDR3 here is CASARLGGSTDTQYF. DNA of the CDR3: TGTGCCAGCGCTCGGCTAGGCGGTAGCACAGATACGCAGTATTTT.